This TCR beta chain emerged from a study of tissue T cells after allogeneic stem cell transplantation. Study-level findings and limits: TCR repertoires tracked anatomic similarity, regardless of disease or transplant status. Alloreactivity or antigen specificity of tissue TCRs was not determined; some clones might be host cells. Few T cell clones were shared across patients, but motif clusters showed tissue-specific shared signatures.

This clone was seen only once. Its specificity is not known. These gene names are mouse names. The read falls 1 residue short of the CDR3 end, and the missing part is taken from the germline J gene. Data came from immunoSEQ multiplex PCR; TCRdb stores just in-frame clones and leaves some out. The table shows roughly 50,000 clones, with roughly 75% occurring only once. The germline V gene encodes CDR1 SGHDT and CDR2 FRDEAV. The CDR3 is 12 amino acids. The V gene lost 1 base and the J gene lost 4 bases, with 6 bases spanning the gap. The clonotype originates from a pool of C57BL/6 mice in good health. The specimen sequenced was sorted cells pooled from one or two spleens. The V and J genes are TRBV14 and TRBJ2-7, with D perhaps matching TRBD1 (6 bases). CDR3 DNA (partial): TGTGCCAGCAGTTTCGGACAGTATGAACAGTAC. This encodes CASSFGQYEQY. The full-length CDR3 reads as CASSFGQYEQYF.